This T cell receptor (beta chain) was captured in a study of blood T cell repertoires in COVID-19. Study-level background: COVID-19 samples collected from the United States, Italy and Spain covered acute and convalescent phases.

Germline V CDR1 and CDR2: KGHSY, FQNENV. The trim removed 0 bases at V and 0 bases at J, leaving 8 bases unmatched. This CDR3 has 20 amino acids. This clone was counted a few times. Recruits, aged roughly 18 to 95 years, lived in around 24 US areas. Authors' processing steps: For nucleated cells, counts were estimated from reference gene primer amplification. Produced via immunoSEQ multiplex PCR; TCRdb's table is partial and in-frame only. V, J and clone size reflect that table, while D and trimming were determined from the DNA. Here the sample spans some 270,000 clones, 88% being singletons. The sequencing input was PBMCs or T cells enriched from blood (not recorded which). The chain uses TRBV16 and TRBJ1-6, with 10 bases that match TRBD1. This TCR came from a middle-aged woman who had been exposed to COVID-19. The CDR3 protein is CASSQSRGQGPSSYNSPLHF. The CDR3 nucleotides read TGTGCCAGCAGCCAATCAAGGGGACAGGGGCCGAGCTCCTATAATTCACCCCTCCACTTT.